Below are 27 T cell receptor beta chains sequenced from a single sample in a study of metastatic and nonmetastatic thyroid tumors. The entire patient cohort was treatment-naive prior to thyroid surgery. Via MiXCR, TCRdb re-called the PCR reads. The sample contains approximately 82,000 clones, under 15% of which appear only once. Sequencing was carried out using tumor tissue. The receptors derive from a female donor with papillary thyroid cancer or a benign thyroid nodule (not recorded which). Some clones in this sample may be carry-over from other donors' samples.

This clone has at least ten counts. The chain has TRBV7-3 and TRBJ2-7; TRBD2 agrees at 11 bases. From germline, CDR1 is SGHTA and CDR2 FQGTGA. V gave up 5 bases and J gave up 6 bases; unmatched junction bases: 3. This CDR3 is built from 13 residues. The CDR3 loop is CASSPGLAAEQYF. The CDR3 nucleotides read TGTGCCAGCAGCCCGGGACTAGCGGCCGAGCAGTACTTC.

A remark on this clone: This may stem from a read error, because a much larger clone lies one nucleotide away. The same CDR3 arises from other DNA sequences in this sample as well. J is TRBJ2-6 and V is TRBV12-3 or TRBV12-4, with D unclear. The CDR3 has 14 amino acids. Trimming removed 6 bases from V and 7 bases from J, with 13 bases in between. As DNA, the CDR3 is TGTGCCAGCAGCCCAAATAAGATCGCCAACGTCCTGACTTTC. As protein: CASSPNKIANVLTF.

This clone was seen at least ten times. The chain links TRBV11-2 to TRBJ2-5, with D perhaps assigned TRBD1 or TRBD2 (5 bases each). The V gene's germline CDR1 is SGHAT and CDR2 FQNNGV. Trimming removed 8 bases from V and 5 bases from J, with 18 bases in between. CDR3 length equals 14 residues. CDR3 loop: CASAQPGWGETQYF. CDR3 nucleotide sequence: TGTGCCAGCGCCCAACCGGGGTGGGGGGAGACCCAGTACTTC.

V usage is TRBV11-2 and J usage is TRBJ2-7; 7 nucleotides align to TRBD2. V shed 4 bases, J shed 2 bases, and the junction held 20 bases outside the gene matches. Germline V gene sequence: CDR1 SGHAT, CDR2 FQNNGV. The CDR3 loop spans 19 amino acids. The chain's CDR3 is CASSSSFGLAVTKPYEQYF. DNA for the CDR3: TGTGCCAGCAGCTCCTCCTTCGGGCTAGCGGTAACCAAGCCCTACGAGCAGTACTTC.

This clone was picked up many times. This chain uses TRBV27 with TRBJ2-1; D remains ambiguous. CDR3 length equals 16 residues. Looked up from germline, CDR1 is MNHEY and CDR2 is SMNVEV (reference sequence). The V end was cut by 3 bases, the J end by 0 bases, with 12 bases between. The CDR3 region is CASSLSPRSSYNEQFF. The CDR3 coding sequence is TGTGCCAGCAGTTTGTCCCCCCGGAGCTCCTACAATGAGCAGTTCTTC.

The V and J genes are TRBV5-4 and TRBJ2-7, with TRBD2 identical over 12 bases. This CDR3 is 15 amino acids long. Germline loops: CDR1 SGHNT, CDR2 YYREEE (reference sequence). V was pared by 5 bases and J by 2 bases, with 5 bases of the junction left unmatched. The CDR3 reads CASRPWTSGAYEQYF. For the CDR3, the DNA is TGTGCCAGCAGACCCTGGACTAGCGGGGCCTACGAGCAGTACTTC. Looking up the rest from reference TRBV5-4 and TRBJ2-7 gives the full variable domain: ETGVTQSPTHLIKTRGQQVTLRCSSQSGHNTVSWYQQALGQGPQFIFQYYREEENGRGNFPPRFSGLQFPNYSSELNVNALELDDSALYLCASRPWTSGAYEQYFGPGTRLTVT.

This clone was observed at least ten times. The gene calls are TRBV20-1 and TRBJ1-6, with D possibly being TRBD1 (6 bases). The length of the CDR3 is 15 residues. The V end lost 1 base, the J end lost 10 bases, and 17 bases lay between the germline ends. Germline lookup yields CDR1 DFQATT and CDR2 SNEGSKA (reference sequence). The CDR3 DNA follows: TGCAGTGCTAGAGTGCGCGGCAGGGGTGGCTCACCCCTCCACTTT. Translated: CSARVRGRGGSPLHF.

This clone was counted many times. The chain employs TRBV24-1 and TRBJ2-3; 10 bases align to TRBD2. V shed 1 base, J shed 6 bases, and the junction held 9 bases outside the gene matches. The germline gives CDR1 KGHDR, CDR2 SFDVKD. The CDR3 has 17 amino acids. As DNA, the CDR3 is TGTGCCACCAGTGATTTATCGGAGCGGGAGGGTTCGGATACGCAGTATTTT. Amino acids: CATSDLSEREGSDTQYF.

This clone was recorded at least ten times. V usage is TRBV5-1 and J usage is TRBJ2-7; D unclear. Germline V gene sequence: CDR1 SGHRS, CDR2 YFSETQ. V shed 2 bases and J shed 2 bases, with 8 bases lying between them. CDR3 length: 13 amino acids. For the CDR3, the DNA is TGCGCCAGCAGCTTAACATCGACCTACGAGCAGTACTTC. This gives the protein CASSLTSTYEQYF.

There are many counts of this clone. The chain combines TRBV6-1 with TRBJ2-3; D possibly corresponds to TRBD2 (6 bases). V lost 8 bases, J lost 4 bases, and 13 bases lay in between. The CDR3 length is 13 residues. In germline, CDR1 is MNHNS, CDR2 SASEGT. The CDR3 protein is CASEAGFADTQYF. In DNA form, the CDR3 reads TGTGCCAGCGAGGCGGGGTTTGCAGATACGCAGTATTTT.

The rearrangement uses TRBV7-2 and TRBJ1-1; no definite D call. Deletions cut 1 base from V and 10 bases from J, with 13 bases between. The CDR3 runs 13 residues. CDR1 is SGHTA, CDR2 FQGNSA, per germline. The CDR3 DNA is TGTGCCAGCAGCTTAGAGGCGCGGATTGCAGCTTTCTTT. It encodes CASSLEARIAAFF.

This clone came up many times. V and J are TRBV9 and TRBJ2-7; D is possibly TRBD1 or TRBD2 (5 bases each). Trimming cost V 4 bases and J 2 bases, with 13 bases left between them. The CDR3 consists of 14 residues. Per the germline V gene, CDR1 is SGDLS and CDR2 is YYNGEE. CDR3 amino acids: CASSPTQEAYEQYF. The CDR3 DNA reads as TGTGCCAGCAGCCCTACACAGGAGGCCTACGAGCAGTACTTC.

This clone occurred a few times. Given a much more abundant clone one base away, this may be a read error. CDR3 in amino acids: CASSSLGDNQPQHF. The DNA for the CDR3 is TGTGCCAGCAGTTCCTTAGGGGACAATCAGCCCCAGCATTTT. The rearrangement joins TRBV27 to TRBJ1-5, with D possibly being TRBD1 (5 bases). Trimming removed 4 bases at V and 3 bases at J, with 10 bases between. Germline CDR1 MNHEY, CDR2 SMNVEV (reference sequence). This CDR3 region has 14 residues.

This clone was seen at least ten times. V is TRBV12-3 or TRBV12-4 and J is TRBJ1-3, with 7 bases aligning to TRBD1. The CDR3 is made up of 16 amino acids. V gave up 4 bases and J gave up 8 bases; unmatched junction bases: 14. The DNA for the CDR3 is TGTGCCAGCAGTTCTATTACAGGGGAGTTTGGGGACACCATATATTTT. Translation gives CASSSITGEFGDTIYF.

This clone was seen repeatedly, ten times or more. The chain is built from TRBV10-3 and TRBJ1-2; TRBD1 aligns across 7 bases. Germline assignment: CDR1 ENHRY and CDR2 SYGVKD. Trimming removed 5 bases from V and 1 base from J; junction bases left unmatched: 7. The CDR3 spans 15 residues. CDR3 coding DNA: TGTGCCATCAGTTCCAGGGGGGTCAGTAACTATGGCTACACCTTC. Amino acids: CAISSRGVSNYGYTF.

As to this clone: In this CDR3 the conserved last residue, phenylalanine or tryptophan, is missing, so a read error is likely. The rearrangement links TRBV20-1 to TRBJ1-1, with D possibly being TRBD1 (5 bases). Germline V gives CDR1 DFQATT, CDR2 SNEGSKA (reference sequence). CDR3 length: 14 residues. Trimming stripped 1 base from V and 2 bases from J, with 11 bases between. As DNA, the CDR3 is TGCAGTGCTAGAGCCAACGGGACCAACACTGAAGCTTTCCTT. Amino acids: CSARANGTNTEAFL.

Of note for this clone: This sequence may be a read error, since a much larger clone differs from it by one base. The V gene is TRBV24-1, the J gene TRBJ2-1, with 7 bases fitting TRBD2. Germline V gene lookup returns CDR1 KGHDR and CDR2 SFDVKD. The V and J ends lost 3 bases and 8 bases, in that order; junction bases with no gene match: 9. The CDR3 spans 15 residues. CDR3 loop: CATSDLAVGIDEQFF. The CDR3 coding sequence is TGTGCCACCAGTGATCTAGCGGTAGGCATCGATGAGCAGTTCTTC.

This clone occurred many times. The rearrangement uses TRBV7-8 and TRBJ2-5; 16 bases line up with TRBD2. This CDR3 comprises 19 residues. Germline V gene data show CDR1 as SGHVS and CDR2 as FQNEAQ. V lost 1 base to trimming and J lost 4 bases; unmatched junction nucleotides: 9. The CDR3 region has the DNA TGTGCCAGCAGCTTAGTCCCGGGACTAGCGGGAGGGCCGAGAGAGACCCAGTACTTC. This codes for CASSLVPGLAGGPRETQYF. Based on the CDR3 plus reference TRBV7-8 and TRBJ2-5, the full variable domain is GAGVSQSPRYKVAKRGQDVALRCDPISGHVSLFWYQQALGQGPEFLTYFQNEAQLDKSGLPSDRFFAERPEGSVSTLKIQRTQQEDSAVYLCASSLVPGLAGGPRETQYFGPGTRLLVL.

This clone has a handful of counts. The rearrangement uses TRBV19 and TRBJ1-1, with unresolved D. This CDR3 comprises 13 residues. Trimming cost V 3 bases and J 4 bases, with 9 bases left between them. Germline V CDR1 and CDR2: LNHDA, SQIVND (reference sequence). The CDR3 protein is CASSIGFSTEAFF. The CDR3 nucleotides are TGTGCCAGTAGTATCGGGTTCTCCACTGAAGCTTTCTTT.

In this sample, this clone turned up many times. This chain connects TRBV15 to TRBJ2-1, with 9 bases matching TRBD2. CDR1 and CDR2 (germline): LNHNV, YYDKDF (reference sequence). CDR3 size: 17 residues. Losses at the gene ends were 0 bases for V and 6 bases for J; bases not matched to a gene: 9. The CDR3 nucleotides are TGTGCCACCAGCAGAGATTTGGGACTAGCAAAATTCAATGAGCAGTTCTTC. Protein sequence: CATSRDLGLAKFNEQFF.

This clone has at least ten counts. This rearrangement joins TRBV19 to TRBJ1-6; 7 nucleotides agree with TRBD1. Germline lookup yields CDR1 LNHDA and CDR2 SQIVND (reference sequence). The CDR3 runs to 16 residues. The ends lost 9 bases at V and 3 bases at J; junction bases unmatched: 11. The CDR3, as DNA: TGTGCCAGCCAGGAGACAGGGATTCTCTATAATTCACCCCTCCACTTT. Translation: CASQETGILYNSPLHF. Using reference TRBV19 and TRBJ1-6 for the parts outside the CDR3, the full variable domain is DGGITQSPKYLFRKEGQNVTLSCEQNLNHDAMYWYRQDPGQGLRLIYYSQIVNDFQKGDIAEGYSVSREKKESFPLTVTSAQKNPTAFYLCASQETGILYNSPLHFGNGTRLTVT.

This clone showed up many times. This sample includes further DNA sequences coding for the same CDR3. The DNA of the CDR3 is TGTGCCAGCAGCCAGGGACGGCTGAACACTGAAGCTTTCTTT. Translation gives CASSQGRLNTEAFF. V usage is TRBV7-8 and J usage is TRBJ1-1, with D possibly matching TRBD1 (5 bases). The ends were cut back, 5 bases at V and 0 bases at J, with 10 bases in the middle. The CDR3 contains 14 residues. Germline CDR1 SGHVS, CDR2 FQNEAQ.

V and J are TRBV5-1 and TRBJ1-2, with no clear D. Trimming cost V 4 bases and J 8 bases, with 18 bases left between them. This CDR3 is 14 amino acids long. The germline V gene encodes CDR1 SGHRS and CDR2 YFSETQ. The CDR3 nucleotides read TGCGCCAGCAGCCGAGACCTGGGCTTACGGGGCTACACCTTC. Protein sequence: CASSRDLGLRGYTF.

About this clone itself: A much larger clone differs by one base, so this may be a read error. This chain connects TRBV19 to TRBJ1-5; D ambiguous. Germline V CDR1 and CDR2: LNHDA, SQIVND (reference sequence). The CDR3 is 15 amino acids. The V gene lost 6 bases and the J gene lost 2 bases, with 14 bases spanning the gap. The CDR3 loop reads CASRTAVSGNQPQHF. In DNA, the CDR3 is TGTGCCAGTAGGACCGCAGTGAGTGGCAATCAGCCCCAGCATTTT.

The table lists this clone with many counts. This chain joins TRBV11-1 and TRBJ2-7, with a weak D call TRBD1 (6 bases). CDR1 and CDR2 (germline): SGHAT, FQDESV (reference sequence). CDR3 size: 16 residues. The V gene lost 1 base and the J gene lost 2 bases, with 15 bases spanning the gap. In DNA, the CDR3 is TGTGCCAGCAGCTTAGAAGCAGGGACATCCGCCTACGAGCAGTACTTC. As protein: CASSLEAGTSAYEQYF. The full variable domain, in which reference TRBV11-1 and TRBJ2-7 provide the parts outside the CDR3, is EAEVAQSPRYKITEKSQAVAFWCDPISGHATLYWYRQILGQGPELLVQFQDESVVDDSQLPKDRFSAERLKGVDSTLKIQPAELGDSAMYLCASSLEAGTSAYEQYFGPGTRLTVT.

This clone was observed many times. J is TRBJ1-3 and V is TRBV19, with no clear D. In germline, CDR1 is LNHDA, CDR2 SQIVND (reference sequence). The CDR3 has 12 residues. Trimming cost V 7 bases and J 4 bases, with 8 bases left between them. The CDR3 bases are TGTGCCAGTACGCGGCAGGGAAACACCATATATTTT. Its translation: CASTRQGNTIYF.

Points on this clone: A much larger clone sits a single nucleotide away, making a read error possible. The V and J genes are TRBV7-2 and TRBJ2-1; 10 bases are a match to TRBD2. After removal of 5 bases from V and 8 bases from J, the junction contained 6 bases not matched to a gene. This CDR3 is 14 amino acids long. CDR1 is SGHTA, CDR2 FQGNSA, per germline. For the CDR3, the DNA is TGTGCCAGCAGCCTTTCTAGCGGGAGTGATGAGCAGTTCTTC. Amino acids: CASSLSSGSDEQFF.